Below, 18 T cell receptor beta chains from the same sample are listed, as sequenced in a study of early T cells in non-severe SARS-CoV-2 infection. In TCRdb, the 5' RACE reads were re-called with MiXCR into one record per CDR3 protein. Counted here are under 140,000 distinct CDR3 sequences, about 12% occurring once; the ten biggest clones make up approximately 3.5%. Sequences were derived from whole blood, sampled at baseline. These receptors all come from an adult who was a healthcare worker with PCR-confirmed SARS-CoV-2 infection or an uninfected control (not recorded which).

The chain has TRBV20-1 and TRBJ1-6; 7 nucleotides match TRBD1. Germline loops: CDR1 DFQATT, CDR2 SNEGSKA (reference sequence). The V segment lost 3 bases and the J segment 9 bases; nucleotides outside the gene matches: 11. The CDR3 runs to 15 residues. The CDR3 region is CSASGDRLRSSPLHF. The CDR3 region has the DNA TGCAGTGCTAGTGGGGACAGACTAAGGAGTTCACCCCTCCACTTT.

In its sample, this clonotype was seen many times. J is TRBJ1-2 and V is TRBV7-9, with D unresolved. The CDR3 runs to 13 residues. Trimming shortened V by 2 bases and J by 6 bases, and 10 bases separated the two germline ends. Germline-derived CDR1 and CDR2 are SEHNR and FQNEAQ (reference sequence). The CDR3 bases are TGTGCCAGCAGCTTAAGACCCGGGGATGGCTACACCTTC. Translation: CASSLRPGDGYTF.

This chain joins TRBV10-2 and TRBJ2-2, with 10 bases lining up with TRBD1. The CDR3 runs to 16 residues. J gave up 5 bases and V 6 bases, and 9 bases lay outside the gene matches. The germline V gene has CDR1 WSHSY and CDR2 SAAADI. CDR3 bases: TGCGCCAGCAGGGGACAGGGGCTGTCGGGGACCGGGGAGCTGTTTTTT. Encoded protein: CASRGQGLSGTGELFF.

This clonotype was counted ten times or more. The chain recombines TRBV7-9 with TRBJ2-1; 10 nucleotides align to TRBD1. The CDR3 contains 16 residues. The germline V gene has CDR1 SEHNR and CDR2 FQNEAQ (reference sequence). With 5 bases clipped from V and 0 bases from J, the junction kept 4 bases outside the gene matches. The CDR3 reads CASSPRTGGSYNEQFF. The CDR3 coding sequence is TGTGCCAGCAGCCCCCGGACAGGGGGCTCCTACAATGAGCAGTTCTTC.

This clonotype was seen at least ten times. The J gene is TRBJ2-3, the V gene TRBV5-6; 10 positions agree with TRBD1. The CDR3 loop spans 18 amino acids. Germline V gene data show CDR1 as SGHDT and CDR2 as YYEEEE. The ends lost 1 base at V and 0 bases at J; junction bases unmatched: 8. DNA for the CDR3: TGTGCCAGCAGCTTGTCGGACCGGACAGGGGGGAGCACAGATACGCAGTATTTT. The encoded protein is CASSLSDRTGGSTDTQYF.

The chain recombines TRBV18 with TRBJ2-5, with D perhaps TRBD1 or TRBD2 (5 bases each). The V end was cut by 6 bases, the J end by 4 bases, with 12 bases between. The CDR3 covers 13 residues. Germline CDR1 and CDR2: KGHSH and LQKENI. CDR3 DNA: TGTGCCAGCTCCGTGAGGGACCCAGAGACCCAGTACTTC. Translation gives CASSVRDPETQYF.

This clonotype was seen repeatedly, ten times or more. The V gene is TRBV20-1, the J gene TRBJ2-1, with 9 bases fitting TRBD2. V lost 3 bases to trimming and J lost 5 bases; unmatched junction nucleotides: 2. The CDR3 is 13 residues long. Germline V gene lookup returns CDR1 DFQATT and CDR2 SNEGSKA (reference sequence). The CDR3 DNA is TGCAGTGCTAGTAGCGGGGGACACAATGAGCAGTTCTTC. It translates to CSASSGGHNEQFF.

This clonotype was recorded many times. The chain uses TRBV3-1 and TRBJ1-1; D is undetermined. The germline V gene has CDR1 LGHDT and CDR2 YNNKEL (reference sequence). The CDR3 extends over 13 amino acids. V was trimmed by 1 base and J by 1 base, leaving 4 bases between them. The CDR3 DNA is TGTGCCAGCAGCCAAGTACCGAACACTGAAGCTTTCTTT. It codes for CASSQVPNTEAFF.

This clonotype was counted between two and nine times. The chain is built from TRBV4-1 and TRBJ2-5; D tentatively fits TRBD1 or TRBD2 (6 bases each). V was cut by 4 bases and J by 4 bases, with 16 bases left in between. This CDR3 is 15 amino acids long. Germline CDR1 MGHRA, CDR2 YSYEKL. The CDR3 DNA reads TGCGCCAGCAGCCTTAGACCGGGGGCGGGAGAGACCCAGTACTTC. It specifies CASSLRPGAGETQYF.

This clonotype was observed a few times. The chain is built from TRBV7-9 and TRBJ2-5, with a possible D match to TRBD1 (5 bases). Between the trimmed V and J ends, which lost 5 bases and 1 base, there was a span of 11 bases. The CDR3 sequence is 14 residues long. Germline lookup yields CDR1 SEHNR and CDR2 FQNEAQ (reference sequence). CDR3 bases: TGTGCCAGCAGCAATGGACACATCCAAGAGACCCAGTACTTC. Residues: CASSNGHIQETQYF.

This clonotype occurred many times. The chain uses TRBV20-1 and TRBJ2-1; possibly TRBD1 for D (6 bases). The CDR3 has 15 residues. Germline V gene sequence: CDR1 DFQATT, CDR2 SNEGSKA (reference sequence). Deletions cut 4 bases from V and 6 bases from J, with 19 bases between. DNA of the CDR3: TGCAGTGCTACCAGGGGAGTTTTATTAGGCAATGAGCAGTTCTTC. Translating gives CSATRGVLLGNEQFF.

This clonotype was counted only a few times. CDR3: CASSPQAGGNQPQHF. The CDR3 DNA sequence: TGTGCCAGCAGCCCCCAGGCTGGAGGGAATCAGCCCCAGCATTTT. The chain recombines TRBV11-2 with TRBJ1-5, with D hard to call. The germline V gene encodes CDR1 SGHAT and CDR2 FQNNGV. Trimming cost V 5 bases and J 4 bases, with 15 bases left between them. The CDR3 loop spans 15 amino acids.

The rearrangement links TRBV20-1 to TRBJ2-5, with TRBD1 as a possible D gene (6 bases). Germline V gene lookup returns CDR1 DFQATT and CDR2 SNEGSKA (reference sequence). The germline V and J ends were trimmed by 4 bases and 4 bases, with 10 bases remaining between them. The CDR3 has 12 amino acids. The CDR3 DNA follows: TGCAGTGCTAAGGACAGAGGAGAGACCCAGTACTTC. Protein sequence: CSAKDRGETQYF.

The sample holds many counts of this clonotype. V usage is TRBV6-1 and J usage is TRBJ2-2, with D possibly being TRBD1 (5 bases). The CDR3 runs 13 residues. V was trimmed by 6 bases and J by 2 bases, leaving 7 bases between them. Per the germline V gene, CDR1 is MNHNS and CDR2 is SASEGT. The CDR3 DNA sequence: TGTGCCAGCAGGACAGTCAACACCGGGGAGCTGTTTTTT. Its protein product is CASRTVNTGELFF.

For this clonotype: At one end, the junction sequence differs from germline, possibly due to a read error. The V and J genes are TRBV5-6 and TRBJ2-7, with 7 bases matching TRBD1. The CDR3 has 15 residues. The V gene's germline CDR1 is SGHDT and CDR2 YYEEEE. CDR3 residues: CASSLAEGQFHEQCF. The DNA of the CDR3 is TGTGCCAGCAGCTTGGCCGAGGGACAGTTCCACGAGCAGTGCTTC.

The table lists this clonotype with many counts. The chain carries TRBV27 and TRBJ1-5; 8 nucleotides align to TRBD1. Trimming removed 1 base from V and 4 bases from J; junction bases left unmatched: 12. The CDR3 length is 18 residues. CDR1 and CDR2 (germline): MNHEY, SMNVEV (reference sequence). The CDR3 loop reads CASSLYGRGRPSNQPQHF. As DNA, the CDR3 is TGTGCCAGCAGTTTATATGGCAGGGGGCGACCGTCGAATCAGCCCCAGCATTTT.

The chain is built from TRBV5-4 and TRBJ1-1, with D possibly matching TRBD1 (5 bases). The CDR3 runs 15 residues. V was clipped by 0 bases and J by 4 bases, with 13 bases between them. Germline lookup yields CDR1 SGHNT and CDR2 YYREEE (reference sequence). The CDR3 spells CASSLGDLGATEAFF. CDR3 sequence (DNA): TGTGCCAGCAGCTTGGGGGACTTAGGGGCCACTGAAGCTTTCTTT.

This clonotype was seen many times. In nucleotides, the CDR3 is TGCGCCAGCAGGGGCGGTTTTACCGGGGAGCTGTTTTTT. This sequence encodes CASRGGFTGELFF. The gene calls are TRBV10-2 and TRBJ2-2, with unresolved D. V dropped 6 bases and J dropped 5 bases, with 10 bases sitting between them. The CDR3 consists of 13 residues. CDR1 WSHSY and CDR2 SAAADI come from the germline V gene.